The 3 T cell receptor beta chains in this list originate from one sample, sequenced in a study of molecular identifiers for immune sequencing clone quantification. A single record per CDR3 protein comes from TCRdb applying MiXCR to the PCR reads. The sample gives about 640,000 distinct CDR3 sequences, just under 20% of which show up once; 0.85% is in the top ten. Sequencing was performed on naive CD8+ T cells from blood, with Jurkat cell RNA spiked in. The sample's subset: FACS-sorted CD8+CD4-CCR7+CD45RA+ naive T cells. The receptors originated from a human donor in good health. Some libraries in this study had Jurkat cell RNA spiked in.

This clonotype was counted ten times or more. This sequence joins TRBV7-9 and TRBJ2-7, with D possibly TRBD2 on 6 matching bases. The CDR3 runs to 14 residues. Trimming took 4 bases from V and 2 from J, leaving 12 bases between them. Looked up from germline, CDR1 is SEHNR and CDR2 is FQNEAQ (reference sequence). CDR3 bases: TGTGCCAGCAGCTCCCTTAGCGGAACCTACGAGCAGTACTTC. It encodes CASSSLSGTYEQYF.

This clonotype was counted many times. V is TRBV6-2 or TRBV6-3 and J is TRBJ2-2; D is ambiguous. The CDR3 is 16 amino acids. The V gene lost 0 bases and the J gene lost 2 bases, with 10 bases spanning the gap. Looked up from germline, CDR1 is MNHEY and CDR2 is SVGEGT. CDR3 protein: CASSYSHTRNTGELFF. In DNA, the CDR3 is TGTGCCAGCAGTTACTCACACACGCGAAACACCGGGGAGCTGTTTTTT.

Notes on this clonotype: A much larger clone lies one base from this, so it may be a read error. This chain joins TRBV7-6 and TRBJ1-1, with D unclear. Germline V CDR1 and CDR2: SGHVS, FNYEAQ. CDR3 length equals 16 residues. The CDR3 DNA reads as TGTGCCAGCAGCTTACCCCGCGGAGGGTTGAACACTGGAGCTTTCTTT. The encoded protein is CASSLPRGGLNTGAFF.